These 24 T cell receptor beta chains were sequenced from one sample in a study of response to subunit inactivated influenza vaccine. TCRdb recomputed calls from the RT-PCR reads with MiXCR, one row per CDR3 protein. Of 150,000 to 200,000 distinct CDR3 sequences listed, approximately 8.7% were seen once; the top ten hold roughly 10%. The specimen was non-naive T cells sorted from PBMCs, collected on the day of vaccination. The origin of the receptors is a man in his forties or fifties who received an inactivated influenza vaccine.

The chain joins TRBV12-3 or TRBV12-4 to TRBJ2-2, with unresolved D. V was shortened by 6 bases and J by 3 bases, with 14 bases between the two germline ends. This CDR3 region has 15 residues. The DNA of the CDR3 is TGTGCCAGCAGGAGAACAAGTCGGGACACCGGGGAGCTGTTTTTT. Its translation is CASRRTSRDTGELFF.

The rearrangement joins TRBV5-1 to TRBJ2-2, with 9 bases matching TRBD2. After removal of 1 base from V and 4 bases from J, the junction contained 11 bases not matched to a gene. The germline gives CDR1 SGHRS, CDR2 YFSETQ. The CDR3 runs 18 residues. DNA of the CDR3: TGCGCCAGCAGCTTGACCGCATCTAGCGGGGCGATCACCGGGGAGCTGTTTTTT. This codes for CASSLTASSGAITGELFF.

This clonotype was observed many times. The V and J genes are TRBV5-6 and TRBJ2-2; a possible D gene is TRBD2 (5 bases). Germline V CDR1 and CDR2: SGHDT, YYEEEE. The CDR3 has 17 residues. V dropped 0 bases and J dropped 3 bases, with 15 bases sitting between them. Here the CDR3 DNA reads TGTGCCAGCAGCTTGGGGCGTGTCGGGGTACACACCGGGGAGCTGTTTTTT. Protein sequence: CASSLGRVGVHTGELFF.

This clonotype showed up just a few times. This sequence joins TRBV29-1 and TRBJ1-4; D gene ambiguous. V was cut by 3 bases and J by 13 bases, with 18 bases left in between. The germline CDR1 and CDR2 sequences are SQVTM and ANQGSEA. The length of the CDR3 is 13 residues. CDR3 sequence: CSVDDGGGPGLFF. CDR3 sequence (DNA): TGCAGCGTTGACGACGGCGGCGGCCCCGGACTGTTTTTT.

V and J are TRBV5-1 and TRBJ2-1, with 14 positions matching TRBD2. The J segment lost 0 bases and the V segment lost 0 bases, leaving 8 bases of the junction unmatched. Germline loops: CDR1 SGHRS, CDR2 YFSETQ. The CDR3 covers 20 residues. CDR3 coding DNA: TGCGCCAGCAGCTTGGTTGGACTAGCGGGAGGAGGGGGCTCCTACAATGAGCAGTTCTTC. Translation gives CASSLVGLAGGGGSYNEQFF. Variable domain in full (rest from reference TRBV5-1 and TRBJ2-1): KAGVTQTPRYLIKTRGQQVTLSCSPISGHRSVSWYQQTPGQGLQFLFEYFSETQRNKGNFPGRFSGRQFSNSRSEMNVSTLELGDSALYLCASSLVGLAGGGGSYNEQFFGPGTRLTVL.

This clonotype came up many times. The J gene is TRBJ2-1, the V gene TRBV20-1, with 11 bases identical to TRBD2. Germline CDR1 reads DFQATT; CDR2 reads SNEGSKA (reference sequence). The junction had 4 bases not matched to a gene; V was cut back by 0 bases and J by 6 bases. The CDR3 is 15 amino acids. The CDR3 nucleotides are TGCAGTGCTAGAGATGGAGGACTAGCGGGCAATGAGCAGTTCTTC. This translates into CSARDGGLAGNEQFF.

There are a few counts of this clonotype. The chain uses TRBV5-1 and TRBJ1-1, with TRBD1 as a possible D gene (6 bases). The CDR3 length is 14 residues. Germline lookup yields CDR1 SGHRS and CDR2 YFSETQ. The V and J ends lost 3 bases and 0 bases respectively, with 9 bases between them. The CDR3 loop is CASSSGAMNTEAFF. The CDR3 coding sequence is TGCGCCAGCAGCTCAGGGGCAATGAACACTGAAGCTTTCTTT.

This clonotype was counted a few times. This chain uses TRBV4-3 with TRBJ2-2; 8 nucleotides match TRBD1. J gave up 5 bases and V 2 bases, and 7 bases lay outside the gene matches. Germline-derived CDR1 and CDR2 are LGHNA and YSLEER. The CDR3 has 16 amino acids. CDR3 nucleotides: TGCGCCAGCAGCCAACACAGGGGGGTACAAACCGGGGAGCTGTTTTTT. Translation gives CASSQHRGVQTGELFF.

The DNA for the CDR3 is TGCGCCAGCAGCTTGTTTGTACTAGCGGGGAACACCGGGGAGCTGTTTTTT. It codes for CASSLFVLAGNTGELFF. This chain joins TRBV5-1 and TRBJ2-2; 9 nucleotides align to TRBD2. This CDR3 is built from 17 residues. Trimming cost V 1 base and J 1 base; bases outside gene matches: 5. Germline CDR1 reads SGHRS; CDR2 reads YFSETQ.

This clonotype came up many times. The J gene is TRBJ2-7, the V gene TRBV20-1; 15 nucleotides line up with TRBD2. Trimming at V came to 3 bases and at J to 4 bases, leaving 7 bases not matched to a gene. CDR1 DFQATT and CDR2 SNEGSKA come from the germline V gene (reference sequence). The CDR3 has 16 amino acids. CDR3 DNA: TGCAGTGCTAGGGGGACTAGCGGGGGGTTGGGTTACGAGCAGTACTTC. Residues: CSARGTSGGLGYEQYF.

The V call is TRBV9, the J call TRBJ2-7; D could derive from TRBD1 or TRBD2 (5 bases each). V was trimmed by 0 bases and J by 6 bases, leaving 13 bases between them. Per germline, CDR1 SGDLS and CDR2 YYNGEE. The CDR3 runs to 14 residues. The CDR3 sequence: CASSVGDGGREQYF. The CDR3 region has the DNA TGTGCCAGCAGCGTAGGGGACGGCGGGCGCGAGCAGTACTTC.

The chain carries TRBV9 and TRBJ2-1, with D perhaps matching TRBD1 or TRBD2 (5 bases each). Germline CDR1 reads SGDLS; CDR2 reads YYNGEE. This CDR3 region has 15 residues. V gave up 5 bases and J gave up 8 bases, with 20 bases separating them. In DNA form, the CDR3 reads TGTGCCAGCAGTTGGTGGGGGAACAATTTCGATGAGCAGTTCTTC. Its protein product is CASSWWGNNFDEQFF.

This clonotype was detected a few times. The chain has TRBV7-2 and TRBJ2-5, with D tentatively TRBD1 (6 bases). The CDR3 covers 15 residues. Germline V gene lookup returns CDR1 SGHTA and CDR2 FQGNSA. V lost 3 bases and J 4 bases, leaving 15 bases between the germline ends. CDR3 sequence reads: CASSFAGVGAETQYF. CDR3 DNA sequence: TGTGCCAGCAGCTTCGCAGGGGTGGGTGCAGAGACCCAGTACTTC.

There are a few counts of this clonotype. The chain has TRBV7-2 and TRBJ2-3; weak D call: TRBD2 (6 bases). The CDR3 has 12 residues. Germline V gives CDR1 SGHTA, CDR2 FQGNSA. Trimming took off 5 bases at V and 4 bases at J, with 7 bases between the two ends. The CDR3 region has the DNA TGTGCCAGCAGCGGGGAGGCAGATACGCAGTATTTT. Protein product: CASSGEADTQYF.

The V gene is TRBV3-1, the J gene TRBJ2-7, with D tentatively TRBD1 or TRBD2 (6 bases each). CDR3 length: 18 residues. Germline loops: CDR1 LGHDT, CDR2 YNNKEL (reference sequence). With 8 bases removed from V and 5 bases from J, the gap between germline ends came to 31 bases. CDR3 sequence reads: CASAGRGVGLGGAHEQYF. The CDR3, as DNA: TGTGCCAGCGCGGGCAGAGGGGTCGGACTGGGGGGCGCCCACGAGCAGTACTTC.

This clonotype was seen ten or more times. The chain employs TRBV6-5 and TRBJ1-1; no definite D call. Germline V gene lookup returns CDR1 MNHEY and CDR2 SVGAGI. This CDR3 region has 14 residues. The V and J ends lost 0 bases and 5 bases respectively, with 10 bases between them. The CDR3 sequence: CASSYSPLGTEAFF. CDR3 sequence (DNA): TGTGCCAGCAGTTACTCCCCGCTTGGGACTGAAGCTTTCTTT.

This clonotype was recorded a few times. The chain employs TRBV12-3 or TRBV12-4 and TRBJ2-3; D possibly corresponds to TRBD2 (6 bases). V was clipped by 6 bases and J by 8 bases, with 24 bases between them. The CDR3 length is 16 residues. CDR3 in amino acids: CASSRLGGTPGSTQYF. The CDR3 nucleotides read TGTGCCAGCAGCCGCCTGGGCGGGACCCCGGGGAGTACGCAGTATTTT.

This clonotype was found a few times. The genes are TRBV5-1 and TRBJ1-2; D uncertain. This CDR3 region has 12 residues. The germline V and J ends were trimmed by 0 bases and 6 bases, with 6 bases remaining between them. Germline CDR1 SGHRS, CDR2 YFSETQ. CDR3 DNA sequence: TGCGCCAGCAGCTTGGCCGGGGATGGCTACACCTTC. It yields the protein CASSLAGDGYTF.

The chain is built from TRBV6-2 or TRBV6-3 and TRBJ1-1, with 9 positions matching TRBD1. V trimming: 2 bases; J trimming: 0 bases; junction bases outside the gene matches: 10. Germline lookup yields CDR1 MNHEY and CDR2 SVGEGT. The CDR3 is 18 residues long. The CDR3 loop is CASSYPTDRGIMNTEAFF. In DNA, the CDR3 is TGTGCCAGCAGTTACCCCACGGACAGGGGAATAATGAACACTGAAGCTTTCTTT.

The sample holds many counts of this clonotype. The J gene is TRBJ2-7, the V gene TRBV27, with D tentatively TRBD2 (5 bases). CDR3 length equals 14 residues. V was trimmed by 1 base and J by 5 bases, leaving 12 bases between them. Germline lookup yields CDR1 MNHEY and CDR2 SMNVEV (reference sequence). CDR3 residues: CASSLWGPSNEQYF. Written as DNA, the CDR3 is TGTGCCAGCAGTTTATGGGGTCCTAGCAACGAGCAGTACTTC.

V usage is TRBV27 and J usage is TRBJ2-2; D perhaps matches TRBD2 (6 bases). Germline CDR1 and CDR2: MNHEY and SMNVEV (reference sequence). This CDR3 is 15 amino acids long. V lost 6 bases and J 7 bases, leaving 18 bases between the germline ends. The CDR3 sequence: CASSQSVRGSGELFF. In DNA, the CDR3 is TGTGCCAGCAGCCAAAGCGTCCGGGGGAGCGGGGAGCTGTTTTTT.

This clonotype was observed at least ten times. This chain connects TRBV5-1 to TRBJ2-7; 7 nucleotides agree with TRBD1. This CDR3 is 13 amino acids long. Germline V gives CDR1 SGHRS, CDR2 YFSETQ. The ends lost 7 bases at V and 1 base at J; junction bases unmatched: 5. The CDR3 sequence is CASGTDPSYEQYF. The CDR3 DNA reads as TGCGCCAGCGGGACAGACCCTTCCTACGAGCAGTACTTC.

This clonotype was seen many times. The rearrangement joins TRBV28 to TRBJ2-2, with TRBD2 as a possible D gene (5 bases). Trimming cost V 2 bases and J 6 bases, with 13 bases left between them. Germline V gene data show CDR1 as MDHEN and CDR2 as SYDVKM. This CDR3 contains 15 residues. The CDR3 DNA follows: TGTGCCAGCAGTTTAGAGGGTTCGGGCGCCGGGGAGCTGTTTTTT. It encodes CASSLEGSGAGELFF.

This chain uses TRBV6-1 with TRBJ2-3; D is perhaps TRBD2 (5 bases). Germline V gene data show CDR1 as MNHNS and CDR2 as SASEGT. CDR3 length: 14 residues. Trimming took 7 bases from V and 2 from J, leaving 13 bases between them. CDR3 sequence: CASTWTGDTDTQYF. Written as DNA, the CDR3 is TGTGCCAGCACCTGGACCGGGGACACAGATACGCAGTATTTT.